The 31 T cell receptor beta chains reported below all come from one sample, sequenced in a study of CD8+CD57+ T cells in acquired aplastic anemia listed by TCRdb under 2018. Flow cytometry had shown CD8+CD57+ cell expansion in the patients selected for sequencing. For sequencing, an Illumina HiSeq 2000 was employed. Profiling of TCR beta VDJ combinations and CDR3 sequences used genomic DNA as the template. TCRdb's own reprocessing of the public reads used fastp at Q25 and MiXCR and kept productive beta chains. Every CDR3 protein is listed once, alongside the most common genes and DNA of its rows. The table for this sample lists hundreds of thousands of distinct CDR3 sequences; under 40% of them were counted only once. In total, the top ten clones hold 0.8% to 0.85% of the sample. The specimen was sorted CD4+, CD8+, or CD8+CD57+ T cells (not recorded which) from PBMCs. The source of these receptors is a human donor with aplastic anemia.

V and J are TRBV10-3 and TRBJ1-2; 7 nucleotides line up with TRBD1. J was trimmed by 7 bases and V by 4 bases; bases with no gene match: 9. The CDR3 has 14 residues. Germline loops: CDR1 ENHRY, CDR2 SYGVKD. The CDR3 spells CAISGATGFVGYTF. CDR3 coding DNA: TGTGCCATCAGTGGAGCGACAGGGTTTGTTGGCTACACCTTC.

This clonotype was seen many times. V is TRBV4-2 and J is TRBJ1-6; D is uncertain. The V end was cut by 2 bases, the J end by 10 bases, with 21 bases between. The CDR3 sequence is 17 residues long. Germline values: CDR1 LGHNA, CDR2 YNFKEQ. The CDR3 loop is CASSQTTGGGNPSPLHF. As DNA, the CDR3 is TGTGCCAGCAGCCAAACGACCGGAGGAGGGAACCCCTCACCCCTCCACTTT.

V is TRBV25-1 and J is TRBJ1-5, with 11 bases fitting TRBD1. The CDR3 runs 15 residues. Unmatched junction bases numbered 8, after V lost 4 bases and J lost 9 bases. Germline-derived CDR1 and CDR2 are MGHDK and SYGVNS. CDR3 amino acids: CASSGPGQGAWPQHF. DNA for the CDR3: TGTGCCAGCAGTGGACCCGGACAGGGGGCATGGCCCCAGCATTTT.

On this clonotype: Since a much larger clone is just one base distant, this may be a read error. This sequence joins TRBV19 and TRBJ2-3; 14 bases match TRBD2. Germline V gives CDR1 LNHDA, CDR2 SQIVND (reference sequence). This CDR3 has 16 amino acids. The CDR3 bases are TGTGCCAGTAGTGCCAGACTAGCGGGAGGGACAGATACGCGGTATTTT. This translates into CASSARLAGGTDTRYF.

The V and J genes are TRBV20-1 and TRBJ1-5, with unresolved D. CDR1 and CDR2 from the germline V gene are DFQATT and SNEGSKA (reference sequence). The CDR3 spans 13 residues. The germline V and J ends were trimmed by 8 bases and 4 bases, with 15 bases remaining between them. This CDR3 reads CSPAGADNQPQHF. CDR3 nucleotide sequence: TGCAGTCCCGCGGGAGCCGATAATCAGCCCCAGCATTTT.

This clonotype was seen many times. The chain joins TRBV20-1 to TRBJ2-7; D gene uncertain. V shed 7 bases and J shed 2 bases, with 18 bases lying between them. CDR1 DFQATT and CDR2 SNEGSKA come from the germline V gene (reference sequence). The CDR3 extends over 14 amino acids. The CDR3 DNA reads TGCAGTGGGATTGAGGACCTAGGTACCTACGAGCAGTACTTC. This sequence encodes CSGIEDLGTYEQYF.

The chain carries TRBV10-3 and TRBJ2-7, with D possibly matching TRBD1 (6 bases). Deletions cut 4 bases from V and 5 bases from J, with 12 bases between. Germline CDR1 reads ENHRY; CDR2 reads SYGVKD. CDR3 length: 13 residues. CDR3 sequence reads: CAISVDSLHEQYF. CDR3 sequence (DNA): TGTGCCATCAGTGTGGACAGCCTCCACGAGCAGTACTTC.

This chain links TRBV7-2 with TRBJ2-1; D gene ambiguous. Trimming took off 3 bases at V and 6 bases at J, with 9 bases between the two ends. Germline CDR1 reads SGHTA; CDR2 reads FQGNSA. The CDR3 is 13 amino acids. The CDR3 DNA reads as TGTGCCAGCAGCTTCTCTGACGGCAATGAGCAGTTCTTC. Its protein product is CASSFSDGNEQFF.

The chain recombines TRBV15 with TRBJ2-7, with D perhaps matching TRBD2 (5 bases). The CDR3 contains 14 residues. V shed 3 bases and J shed 2 bases, with 11 bases lying between them. Germline CDR1 is LNHNV and CDR2 is YYDKDF (reference sequence). The CDR3 DNA reads as TGTGCCACCAGCAGTGAGCGGTCCACCTACGAGCAGTACTTC. It specifies CATSSERSTYEQYF.

This clonotype has ten or more counts. This chain joins TRBV2 and TRBJ2-2, with D maybe TRBD1 (6 bases). The CDR3 runs 15 residues. CDR1 and CDR2 (germline): SNHLY, FYNNEI. Trimming shortened V by 3 bases and J by 3 bases, and 11 bases separated the two germline ends. The CDR3 loop is CASSETTGYTGELFF. CDR3 bases: TGTGCCAGCAGTGAGACTACAGGGTACACCGGGGAGCTGTTTTTT. Filled out from reference TRBV2 and TRBJ2-2, the complete variable domain reads EPEVTQTPSHQVTQMGQEVILRCVPISNHLYFYWYRQILGQKVEFLVSFYNNEISEKSEIFDDQFSVERPDGSNFTLKIRSTKLEDSAMYFCASSETTGYTGELFFGEGSRLTVL.

This clonotype was recorded many times. The V call is TRBV20-1, the J call TRBJ1-2; D gene ambiguous. Between the trimmed V and J ends, which lost 6 bases and 4 bases, there was a span of 12 bases. This CDR3 spans 12 amino acids. Looked up from germline, CDR1 is DFQATT and CDR2 is SNEGSKA (reference sequence). The CDR3 DNA sequence: TGCAGTGCAGCCGAGGATCGCTATGGCTACACCTTC. Protein product: CSAAEDRYGYTF.

This sequence joins TRBV6-1 and TRBJ2-3; 8 bases fit TRBD1. CDR3 length: 12 amino acids. Unmatched junction bases numbered 3, after V lost 8 bases and J lost 5 bases. Germline V gene data show CDR1 as MNHNS and CDR2 as SASEGT. CDR3 in DNA: TGTGCCAGCGCAACAGGGGGAGATACGCAGTATTTT. It specifies CASATGGDTQYF.

This clonotype was counted a few times. DNA for the CDR3: TGTGCCAGCAGTTGGAGAGCAGATACGCAGTATTTT. It yields the protein CASSWRADTQYF. V usage is TRBV6-5 and J usage is TRBJ2-3; D call uncertain. Germline values: CDR1 MNHEY, CDR2 SVGAGI. There are 12 residues in the CDR3. The V gene lost 4 bases and the J gene lost 4 bases, with 6 bases spanning the gap.

This clonotype was seen ten or more times. The rearrangement joins TRBV7-6 to TRBJ2-5; possibly TRBD1 for D (5 bases). The germline CDR1 and CDR2 sequences are SGHVS and FNYEAQ. This CDR3 has 15 amino acids. V lost 3 bases and J lost 4, with 15 bases in between. The CDR3, as DNA: TGTGCCAGCAGCTTTACGCGGCAGGGAAGAGAGACCCAGTACTTC. This codes for CASSFTRQGRETQYF.

This clonotype was seen just once. The chain is built from TRBV28 and TRBJ1-5; D remains unclear. Trimming pared 6 bases from V and 8 bases from J, leaving 11 bases between. Germline CDR1 MDHEN, CDR2 SYDVKM. There are 12 residues in the CDR3. CDR3 in amino acids: CASSDPPEPQHF. The CDR3 DNA is TGTGCCAGCAGCGACCCCCCGGAGCCCCAGCATTTT.

This clonotype was counted many times. The V and J genes are TRBV19 and TRBJ2-5, with TRBD2 matching over 7 bases. The CDR3 extends over 13 amino acids. The germline gives CDR1 LNHDA, CDR2 SQIVND (reference sequence). V gave up 3 bases and J gave up 5 bases; unmatched junction bases: 3. In DNA, the CDR3 is TGTGCCAGTAGTATGGGAGGGTGGGAGACCCAGTACTTC. It codes for CASSMGGWETQYF.

The CDR3 protein is CASSFFTTPYEQYF. CDR3 coding DNA: TGTGCCAGCAGTTTTTTCACGACCCCCTACGAGCAGTACTTC. V gene TRBV12-3 or TRBV12-4 combines with J gene TRBJ2-7, with no clear D. Trimming stripped 3 bases from V and 2 bases from J, with 11 bases between. This CDR3 has 14 amino acids.

This clonotype was found many times. V and J are TRBV15 and TRBJ1-1, with a possible D match to TRBD1 (5 bases). The germline V and J ends were trimmed by 4 bases and 2 bases, with 11 bases remaining between them. This CDR3 has 14 amino acids. Looked up from germline, CDR1 is LNHNV and CDR2 is YYDKDF (reference sequence). DNA for the CDR3: TGTGCCACCAGCACCGGGACGGTAAACACTGAAGCTTTCTTT. It specifies CATSTGTVNTEAFF.

The chain couples TRBV24-1 to TRBJ2-1, with D tentatively TRBD1 (5 bases). The CDR3 sequence is 12 residues long. CDR1 KGHDR and CDR2 SFDVKD come from the germline V gene. Trimming cost V 4 bases and J 9 bases, with 9 bases left between them. The CDR3 here is CATSEGLAEQFF. The CDR3 DNA is TGTGCCACCAGTGAGGGGCTTGCTGAGCAGTTCTTC.

The table lists this clonotype with many counts. The rearrangement joins TRBV29-1 to TRBJ2-1; D perhaps matches TRBD1 (5 bases). The CDR3 has 11 amino acids. Trimming took 2 bases from V and 8 from J, leaving 7 bases between them. Germline CDR1 and CDR2: SQVTM and ANQGSEA. The DNA for the CDR3 is TGCAGCGTTGAAACAGGCTATGAGCAGTTCTTC. Translated: CSVETGYEQFF.

This clonotype has a handful of counts. V and J are TRBV11-2 and TRBJ1-2; weak D call: TRBD1 (6 bases). With 0 bases removed from V and 8 bases from J, the gap between germline ends came to 13 bases. This CDR3 has 14 residues. CDR1 SGHAT and CDR2 FQNNGV come from the germline V gene. CDR3 bases: TGTGCCAGCAGCTTAGATCTACAGGGAGGGGGCTACACCTTC. Its translation: CASSLDLQGGGYTF.

This clonotype was recorded many times. The CDR3 DNA reads TGTGCCAGCAGTTTAAACGGATACTATGGCTACACCTTC. Amino acid sequence: CASSLNGYYGYTF. The chain employs TRBV12-3 or TRBV12-4 and TRBJ1-2; D is undetermined. V shed 2 bases and J shed 3 bases, with 7 bases lying between them. This CDR3 comprises 13 residues.

As DNA, the CDR3 is TGTGCCACCCGCCTGACTAGCGGGGAGCTGTTTTTT. Translated: CATRLTSGELFF. The V gene is TRBV15, the J gene TRBJ2-2, with a tentative D call TRBD2 (6 bases). This CDR3 contains 12 residues. Trimming removed 8 bases from V and 7 bases from J, with 11 bases in between. Germline CDR1 is LNHNV and CDR2 is YYDKDF (reference sequence).

This chain joins TRBV3-1 and TRBJ1-1; D is ambiguous. Trimming removed 1 base at V and 14 bases at J, with 14 bases between. The V gene's germline CDR1 is LGHDT and CDR2 YNNKEL (reference sequence). This CDR3 spans 12 amino acids. CDR3 sequence: CASSQVGQAGFF. The CDR3, as DNA: TGTGCCAGCAGCCAAGTGGGTCAGGCCGGCTTCTTT.

The genes are TRBV14 and TRBJ2-3; D call uncertain. CDR1 is SGHDN and CDR2 is FVKESK in the germline V gene. The ends were cut back, 2 bases at V and 8 bases at J, with 8 bases in the middle. This CDR3 contains 12 residues. The CDR3 is CASSQPFLTQYF. The DNA for the CDR3 is TGTGCCAGCAGCCAACCCTTTCTTACGCAGTATTTT.

Regarding this clonotype: This may stem from a read error, because a much larger clone lies one nucleotide away. The gene calls are TRBV7-6 and TRBJ2-1, with TRBD2 as a possible D gene (6 bases). The CDR3 is made up of 17 amino acids. Germline assignment: CDR1 SGHVS and CDR2 FNYEAQ. This CDR3 reads CASSSFVGSGPYNEQFF. The CDR3 DNA reads as TGTGCTAGCAGCTCGTTCGTCGGGAGTGGCCCCTACAATGAGCAGTTCTTC.

The chain joins TRBV21-1 to TRBJ2-1; the table's D gene call, TRBD2, was not cross checked with the DNA. TRBV21-1 is marked as a pseudogene. The CDR3 extends over 18 amino acids. This CDR3 is CASSIGTSGVTSYNEQFF. CDR3 bases: TGTGCCAGCAGCATTGGGACTAGCGGGGTGACCTCCTACAATGAGCAGTTCTTC.

The V call is TRBV15, the J call TRBJ2-7; 10 nucleotides agree with TRBD1. Germline trimming cut 0 bases from V and 6 bases from J; bases unmatched to any gene: 11. There are 17 residues in the CDR3. The V gene's germline CDR1 is LNHNV and CDR2 YYDKDF (reference sequence). The CDR3 region has the DNA TGTGCCACCAGCAGAGATCTGTCCCGGGACAGGGGACGCGAGCAGTACTTC. Its protein is CATSRDLSRDRGREQYF.

This clonotype has a count of ten or more. The chain employs TRBV5-1 and TRBJ2-7; D ambiguous. The V gene lost 4 bases and the J gene lost 7 bases, with 9 bases spanning the gap. The V gene's germline CDR1 is SGHRS and CDR2 YFSETQ. This CDR3 comprises 11 residues. The CDR3 loop reads CASSAETEQYF. CDR3 DNA sequence: TGCGCCAGCAGCGCGGAGACAGAGCAGTACTTC.

The CDR3 nucleotides are TGCAGTGCTAGAGATCCCTTGGACAGGGACGCTTTGAACACTGAAGCTTTCTTT. It yields the protein CSARDPLDRDALNTEAFF. The gene calls are TRBV20-1 and TRBJ1-1; 8 bases line up with TRBD1. V dropped 0 bases and J dropped 0; count of bases not matched to a gene: 12. Germline CDR1 and CDR2: DFQATT and SNEGSKA (reference sequence). This CDR3 has 18 residues.

This clonotype has just a few counts. This chain links TRBV4-2 with TRBJ2-7; 13 nucleotides agree with TRBD2. Germline V CDR1 and CDR2: LGHNA, YNFKEQ. V lost 4 bases, J lost 2 bases, and 2 bases stayed unmatched. This CDR3 spans 15 amino acids. The CDR3 region is CASSLTSGGTYEQYF. The CDR3 DNA reads as TGTGCCAGCAGCCTGACTAGCGGGGGGACCTACGAGCAGTACTTC.